This is a list of T cell receptor beta chains from one sample in a study of identical twins. In TCRdb, the 5' RACE reads were re-called with MiXCR into one record per CDR3 protein. The data hold 220,000 or so distinct CDR3 sequences, with about 7% observed a single time. These sequences were also reported in another study, on yellow fever vaccine responses in identical twins.

Material: memory (CD45RO+) T cells sorted from blood. The receptors derive from a woman under 30 in good health. CDR3s include the opening cysteine and the closing phenylalanine or tryptophan. The D gene is left open where the match is weak. Some rows mark clone size as missing; the rest say once, few, many or name a class of expanded clone.

J | V | D | size | CDR3 | DNA
TRBJ2-1 | TRBV7-2 | - | - | CASSVRRSNEQFF | TGTGCCAGCAGCGTAAGGCGTTCCAATGAGCAGTTCTTC
TRBJ2-3 | TRBV20-1 | TRBD2 | once | CSWGGSSDTQYF | TGCAGTTGGGGGGGGTCATCAGATACGCAGTATTTT
TRBJ1-1 | TRBV25-1 | - | - | CASSEARVGAFF | TGTGCCAGCAGTGAAGCCCGAGTGGGGGCTTTCTTT
TRBJ2-3 | TRBV12-3/TRBV12-4 | TRBD2 | - | CASCSWGLADPTSTDTQYF | TGTGCCAGCTGTTCATGGGGACTAGCGGACCCGACTAGCACAGATACGCAGTATTTT
TRBJ2-3 | TRBV4-1 | TRBD2 | few | CASSQEVGLAGVRDTQYF | TGCGCCAGCAGCCAAGAGGTTGGACTAGCGGGAGTTCGCGATACGCAGTATTTT
TRBJ2-2 | TRBV6-1 | TRBD1 | few | CASSRRDRKNTGELFF | TGTGCCAGCAGTCGCCGGGACAGGAAGAACACCGGGGAGCTGTTTTTT
TRBJ1-1 | TRBV25-1 | TRBD1 | few | CATRQGARTEAFF | TGTGCCACCCGACAGGGCGCACGTACTGAAGCTTTCTTT
TRBJ1-5 | TRBV12-3/TRBV12-4 | - | few | CASSFVDYNQPQHF | TGTGCCAGCAGTTTTGTGGATTACAATCAGCCCCAGCATTTT
TRBJ1-6 | TRBV28 | - | few | CASSVEPRSPLHF | TGTGCCAGCAGTGTGGAACCTCGGTCACCCCTCCACTTT
TRBJ2-5 | TRBV3-1 | - | - | CASSRFGETQYF | TGTGCCAGCAGCCGGTTTGGGGAGACCCAGTACTTC
TRBJ2-5 | TRBV25-1 | TRBD1 | many | CASTRPTGFDGETQYF | TGTGCCAGCACCCGACCGACAGGGTTTGACGGAGAGACCCAGTACTTC
TRBJ2-3 | TRBV12-3/TRBV12-4 | - | few | CASSLGMADTQYF | TGTGCCAGCAGTTTGGGCATGGCAGATACGCAGTATTTT
TRBJ2-7 | TRBV7-8 | TRBD2 | many | CASSLYLTSGTPYEQYF | TGTGCCAGCAGCTTATACCTTACTAGCGGGACCCCCTACGAGCAGTACTTC
TRBJ2-1 | TRBV6-1 | TRBD2 | many | CASRKTGLAGVGEQFF | TGTGCCAGCAGAAAAACCGGACTAGCGGGGGTCGGCGAGCAGTTCTTC
TRBJ2-5 | TRBV15 | - | - | CATTRVDQETQYF | TGTGCCACCACCCGGGTGGACCAAGAGACCCAGTACTTC
TRBJ2-2 | TRBV19 | - | few | CASTLGRVNTGELFF | TGTGCCAGTACCCTAGGAAGGGTGAACACCGGGGAGCTGTTTTTT
TRBJ2-1 | TRBV12-3/TRBV12-4 | - | few | CASSLARTGRGDNEQFF | TGTGCCAGCAGTTTGGCCCGAACGGGCCGAGGGGACAATGAGCAGTTCTTC
TRBJ2-1 | TRBV25-1 | - | - | CASSELGETYNEQFF | TGTGCCAGCAGTGAACTCGGCGAGACGTACAATGAGCAGTTCTTC
TRBJ2-2 | TRBV5-1 | TRBD2 | many | CATAGGAVPTGELFF | TGCGCCACGGCGGGGGGGGCCGTTCCCACCGGGGAGCTGTTTTTT
TRBJ2-1 | TRBV20-1 | TRBD1 | - | CSARSDRVIGSQFF | TGCAGTGCTAGGAGTGACAGGGTGATTGGTTCGCAGTTCTTC
TRBJ2-1 | TRBV28 | - | many | CASSLSDGSQKNEQFF | TGTGCCAGCAGTTTATCTGACGGGAGTCAGAAAAATGAGCAGTTCTTC
TRBJ2-3 | TRBV20-1 | - | - | CSARSGRTDTQYF | TGCAGTGCTAGAAGTGGGCGCACAGATACGCAGTATTTT
TRBJ2-7 | TRBV28 | - | - | CASRGYEQYF | TGTGCCAGCAGGGGCTACGAGCAGTACTTC
TRBJ2-2 | TRBV7-8 | - | - | CASRYSGNTGELFF | TGTGCCAGCAGATACAGCGGGAACACCGGGGAGCTGTTTTTT